The TCR beta chain under discussion was sequenced for a study of Ad26.COV2.S vaccination and SARS-CoV-2 variants. For the study at large: Of the COV1001 trial arms, the Ad26.COV2.S arm included the donor. The vaccine Ad26.COV2.S was put into the muscle once, or twice with 56 days between.

Treatment given: around 19 received Ad26.COV2.S at low or high dose, single or two shots; 5 received placebo; per-sample allocation not given. Vaccine and placebo recipients were sampled on day 63 after the first injection. Method: immunoSEQ multiplex PCR; TCRdb's copy keeps in-frame clones and lacks some. The sample yields 440,000 or so clones, about 89% seen once. Study results and caveats: Vaccine recipients surpassed placebo recipients in spike-specific TCR breadth. Post-vaccination spike-specific CD8+ and CD4+ T cell responses reportedly had substantial breadth.

As for this clone: No antigen is known for it.

The sample was peripheral blood, taken in a trial of Ad26.COV2.S vaccine versus placebo. The receptor comes from a person between 18 and 65 years old who received the Ad26.COV2.S COVID-19 vaccine or a placebo.

The CDR3 reads CASSPFPGLYEQYF. DNA for the CDR3: TGTGCCAGCTCACCATTTCCGGGACTCTACGAGCAGTACTTC. The chain recombines TRBV18 with TRBJ2-7; tentative D call: TRBD2 (6 bases). The CDR3 is made up of 14 amino acids. Trimming stripped 2 bases from V and 3 bases from J, with 11 bases between. Germline CDR1 KGHSH, CDR2 LQKENI.